One sample yielded the 27 T cell receptor beta chains listed below, sequenced in a study of T cell responses to AZD1222 COVID-19 vaccine. Libraries were prepared by immunoSEQ multiplex PCR; TCRdb keeps only in-frame clonotypes and omits some of them. This table holds some 150,000 clones, around 90% found once. The source was peripheral blood, collected on day 0 of AZD1222 vaccination. Source of these receptors: an adult in good health.

There are a few counts of this clone. This sequence joins TRBV14 and TRBJ1-1, with D unresolved. The CDR3 extends over 17 amino acids. The germline V gene has CDR1 SGHDN and CDR2 FVKESK. The V end was cut by 0 bases, the J end by 6 bases, with 20 bases between. CDR3 region: CASSQDLSWRAAAEAFF. CDR3 coding DNA: TGTGCCAGCAGCCAAGATCTCTCGTGGAGGGCAGCGGCTGAAGCTTTCTTT.

The chain combines TRBV18 with TRBJ2-1; D is unclear. This CDR3 has 15 amino acids. V lost 2 bases and J 0 bases, leaving 8 bases between the germline ends. Per germline, CDR1 KGHSH and CDR2 LQKENI. CDR3 nucleotide sequence: TGTGCCAGCTCACCATCCGGGTTCTCCTACAATGAGCAGTTCTTC. It codes for CASSPSGFSYNEQFF.

This clone was seen only a few times. The chain is built from TRBV18 and TRBJ2-6; the match to TRBD1 covers 8 bases. J gave up 0 bases and V 4 bases, and 11 bases lay outside the gene matches. The CDR3 has 19 residues. Germline V gives CDR1 KGHSH, CDR2 LQKENI. The CDR3 coding sequence is TGTGCCAGCTCACACCCCCCGGGACAGGTTGACTCTGGGGCCAACGTCCTGACTTTC. It codes for CASSHPPGQVDSGANVLTF.

The CDR3 protein is CASSLGTTPNQPQHF. The CDR3 bases are TGTGCCAGCAGCTTAGGCACGACCCCCAATCAGCCCCAGCATTTT. This chain connects TRBV7-9 to TRBJ1-5; D remains ambiguous. This CDR3 region has 15 residues. V was shortened by 1 base and J by 3 bases, with 10 bases between the two germline ends. Germline CDR1 and CDR2: SEHNR and FQNEAQ (reference sequence).

This clone has a single count. The rearrangement links TRBV5-1 to TRBJ2-1; no reliable D call. Germline assignment: CDR1 SGHRS and CDR2 YFSETQ. CDR3 size: 14 residues. Between the trimmed V and J ends, which lost 4 bases and 1 base, there was a span of 9 bases. The CDR3 DNA is TGCGCCAGCAGCCTTCCCGGGTCCTACAATGAGCAGTTCTTC. Translation: CASSLPGSYNEQFF.

This clone was detected once. The gene calls are TRBV7-7 and TRBJ2-1; D might be TRBD2 (5 bases). CDR3 length: 15 residues. Trimming left V 0 bases short and J 4 bases short, with 10 bases between. Germline values: CDR1 SSHAT, CDR2 FNYEAQ (reference sequence). CDR3 region: CASSLAHTSYNEQFF. The CDR3, as DNA: TGTGCCAGCAGCTTAGCCCACACTAGTTACAATGAGCAGTTCTTC.

The chain couples TRBV27 to TRBJ1-2, with D unresolved. The CDR3 consists of 14 residues. Germline CDR1 is MNHEY and CDR2 is SMNVEV (reference sequence). With 4 bases removed from V and 1 base from J, the gap between germline ends came to 10 bases. The CDR3 here is CASSSASLNYGYTF. The CDR3 nucleotides read TGTGCCAGCAGTTCAGCCAGCCTTAACTATGGCTACACCTTC.

This chain joins TRBV2 and TRBJ2-7; 11 bases fit TRBD2. Germline V gene lookup returns CDR1 SNHLY and CDR2 FYNNEI. Trimming took 2 bases from V and 8 from J; bases not matched to a gene: 11. The CDR3 length is 16 residues. CDR3 region: CASSELRLAGLRKQYF. The CDR3 bases are TGTGCCAGCAGTGAACTGCGACTAGCGGGGCTACGAAAGCAGTACTTC.

The chain joins TRBV3-1 (or the pseudogene TRBV3-2) to TRBJ2-1; 9 nucleotides match TRBD1. The length of the CDR3 is 15 residues. In germline, CDR1 is LGHDT, CDR2 YNNKEL (reference sequence). V lost 4 bases, J lost 3 bases, and 4 bases stayed unmatched. The CDR3, as DNA: TGTGCCAGCAGCCCATCGGACAGGGGCTACAATGAGCAGTTCTTC. Translation: CASSPSDRGYNEQFF.

The J gene is TRBJ2-1, the V gene TRBV27; 11 nucleotides match TRBD2. Germline V gene sequence: CDR1 MNHEY, CDR2 SMNVEV (reference sequence). J gave up 4 bases and V 2 bases, and 1 base lay outside the gene matches. This CDR3 region has 15 residues. As DNA, the CDR3 is TGTGCCAGCAGTTTAGGGACTAGCGGATACAATGAGCAGTTCTTC. Translating gives CASSLGTSGYNEQFF.

This clone showed up just a few times. This chain joins TRBV6-5 and TRBJ1-3, with D possibly TRBD1 on 6 matching bases. Germline CDR1 MNHEY, CDR2 SVGAGI. This CDR3 contains 13 residues. V dropped 6 bases and J dropped 2 bases, with 8 bases sitting between them. CDR3 protein: CASRQGTGNTIYF. DNA for the CDR3: TGTGCCAGCAGGCAGGGGACTGGAAACACCATATATTTT.

With regard to this clone: The junction does not match germline at one end; this may be a read error. The genes are TRBV4-1 and TRBJ1-3; D is uncertain. CDR1 and CDR2 from the germline V gene are MGHRA and YSYEKL. This CDR3 is 13 amino acids long. CDR3 region: CASSQDPGDTIYF. CDR3 nucleotide sequence: TGCGCCAGCAGCCAAGATCCTGGAGACACCATATATTTT.

Comments on this clone: One end of the junction is discordant with germline, which a read error may explain. V and J are TRBV7-2 and TRBJ1-2; D gene unclear. This CDR3 comprises 11 residues. The V gene's germline CDR1 is SGHTA and CDR2 FQGNSA. Here the CDR3 DNA reads TGTGCCAGCAGGTTAGGTACCGGCTACACCTTC. Encoded protein: CASRLGTGYTF.

The rearrangement joins TRBV7-6 to TRBJ2-7; D is ambiguous. The V end was cut by 5 bases, the J end by 6 bases, with 20 bases between. Germline CDR1 reads SGHVS; CDR2 reads FNYEAQ. The CDR3 has 15 residues. In DNA form, the CDR3 reads TGTGCCAGCAGCCCAATTGGGGAATTACAGCGCGAGCAGTACTTC. This translates into CASSPIGELQREQYF.

The chain joins TRBV5-1 to TRBJ1-4, with 12 bases fitting TRBD1. The CDR3 runs to 17 residues. V was pared by 4 bases and J by 3 bases, with 7 bases of the junction left unmatched. The germline CDR1 and CDR2 sequences are SGHRS and YFSETQ. CDR3 sequence: CASSLAGQGAANEKLFF. In nucleotides, the CDR3 is TGCGCCAGCAGCCTGGCGGGACAGGGGGCGGCTAATGAAAAACTGTTTTTT.

A note on this clone: This likely comes from a read error, as the CDR3 has no conserved phenylalanine or tryptophan at its end. The DNA is left out, because the CDR3 cannot be placed on it with certainty; the CDR3 is given as TCRdb lists it. V usage is TRBV29-1 and J usage is TRBJ1-1; the D call TRBD1 from the table was never checked on the DNA. Germline V lookup: CDR1 SQVTM, CDR2 ANQGSEA. The CDR3 spans 8 amino acids, including both terminal residues. The CDR3 loop reads CSVEGHNI.

The chain has TRBV18 and TRBJ2-7; TRBD2 agrees at 13 bases. The CDR3 spans 15 residues. V dropped 5 bases and J dropped 4; count of bases not matched to a gene: 5. CDR1 and CDR2 (germline): KGHSH, LQKENI. The CDR3 spells CASSSLAGGGYEQYF. DNA for the CDR3: TGTGCCAGCTCATCACTAGCGGGAGGGGGATACGAGCAGTACTTC.

V gene TRBV2 combines with J gene TRBJ2-5; D is ambiguous. Germline V gene sequence: CDR1 SNHLY, CDR2 FYNNEI. The CDR3 totals 13 residues. The germline V and J ends were trimmed by 8 bases and 2 bases, with 12 bases remaining between them. For the CDR3, the DNA is TGTGCCAGCTTTAGGGTGAAACAAGAGACCCAGTACTTC. Protein sequence: CASFRVKQETQYF.

This sequence joins TRBV12-3 or TRBV12-4 and TRBJ2-1; D is ambiguous. The V end was cut by 5 bases, the J end by 6 bases, with 5 bases between. The CDR3 is made up of 11 amino acids. The CDR3 loop is CASSPTNEQFF. For the CDR3, the DNA is TGTGCCAGCAGTCCCACCAATGAGCAGTTCTTC.

The V call is TRBV10-3, the J call TRBJ2-1; TRBD2 matches 7 bases. The J segment lost 1 base and the V segment lost 8 bases, leaving 8 bases of the junction unmatched. CDR1 is ENHRY and CDR2 is SYGVKD in the germline V gene. The CDR3 totals 15 residues. The chain's CDR3 is CAIGSSGNSYNEQFF. The CDR3 coding sequence is TGTGCCATCGGGTCTAGCGGTAATTCCTACAATGAGCAGTTCTTC.

This chain connects TRBV7-9 to TRBJ2-3; D remains ambiguous. The CDR3 has 17 amino acids. V gave up 5 bases and J gave up 4 bases, with 22 bases separating them. Germline CDR1 reads SEHNR; CDR2 reads FQNEAQ (reference sequence). CDR3 in DNA: TGTGCCAGCAGCCCTAGGTTTTCCAACCGAGAATCAGATACGCAGTATTTT. Encoded protein: CASSPRFSNRESDTQYF.

The chain carries TRBV28 and TRBJ1-5; the D is unclear. V was shortened by 2 bases and J by 3 bases, with 5 bases between the two germline ends. The CDR3 spans 13 residues. Germline-derived CDR1 and CDR2 are MDHEN and SYDVKM. CDR3 in DNA: TGTGCCAGCAGTTTAGCACCCAATCAGCCCCAGCATTTT. It yields the protein CASSLAPNQPQHF.

The chain joins TRBV27 to TRBJ2-5; D remains ambiguous. CDR1 is MNHEY, CDR2 SMNVEV, per germline (reference sequence). V lost 5 bases and J lost 2, with 3 bases in between. The CDR3 is 11 amino acids. CDR3 loop: CASSHQETQYF. The CDR3 bases are TGTGCCAGCAGTCATCAAGAGACCCAGTACTTC.

The gene calls are TRBV6-6 and TRBJ1-1; D is perhaps TRBD1 (5 bases). This CDR3 region has 15 residues. CDR1 and CDR2 from the germline V gene are MNHNY and SVGAGI (reference sequence). Trimming removed 5 bases at V and 4 bases at J, with 17 bases between. This CDR3 reads CASSPPGTEATEAFF. CDR3 in DNA: TGTGCCAGCAGTCCGCCGGGGACCGAGGCCACTGAAGCTTTCTTT.

The rearrangement uses TRBV19 and TRBJ1-5, with no clear D. From germline, CDR1 is LNHDA and CDR2 SQIVND (reference sequence). The CDR3 loop spans 14 amino acids. Between the trimmed V and J ends, which lost 7 bases and 2 bases, there was a span of 12 bases. For the CDR3, the DNA is TGTGCCAGTACCCTGTTGGGTGGCAATCAGCCCCAGCATTTT. Translation gives CASTLLGGNQPQHF.

The rearrangement joins TRBV7-6 to TRBJ1-3; D remains unclear. The germline V gene encodes CDR1 SGHVS and CDR2 FNYEAQ. This CDR3 is 13 amino acids long. V shed 1 base and J shed 5 bases, with 6 bases lying between them. The CDR3 sequence: CASSLGSRNTIYF. The CDR3 DNA reads TGTGCCAGCAGCTTAGGTTCGCGAAACACCATATATTTT.

This CDR3 is CASSRDRGVTEAFF. Written as DNA, the CDR3 is TGTGCCAGCAGCCGCGACAGGGGAGTCACTGAAGCTTTCTTT. The V call is TRBV27, the J call TRBJ1-1; 8 bases line up with TRBD1. The CDR3 is 14 residues long. Germline V gene sequence: CDR1 MNHEY, CDR2 SMNVEV (reference sequence). After removal of 6 bases from V and 4 bases from J, the junction contained 7 bases not matched to a gene.